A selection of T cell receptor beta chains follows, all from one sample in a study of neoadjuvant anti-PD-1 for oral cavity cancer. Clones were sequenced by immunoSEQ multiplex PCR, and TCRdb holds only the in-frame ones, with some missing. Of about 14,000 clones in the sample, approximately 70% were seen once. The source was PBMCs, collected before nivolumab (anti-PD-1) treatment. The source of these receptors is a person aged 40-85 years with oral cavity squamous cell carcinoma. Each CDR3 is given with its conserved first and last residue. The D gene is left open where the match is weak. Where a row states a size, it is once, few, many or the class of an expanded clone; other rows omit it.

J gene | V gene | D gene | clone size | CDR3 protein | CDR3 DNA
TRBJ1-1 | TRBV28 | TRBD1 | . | CASARDRVTEAFF | TGTGCCAGCGCCCGGGACAGGGTCACTGAAGCTTTCTTT
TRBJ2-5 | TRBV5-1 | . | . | CASSLRASPRGGETQYF | TGCGCCAGCAGCTTGCGGGCTAGCCCTCGAGGGGGGGAGACCCAGTACTTC
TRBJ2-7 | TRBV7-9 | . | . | CASSTDRWVGEQYF | TGTGCCAGCAGCACGGACAGATGGGTCGGCGAGCAGTACTTC
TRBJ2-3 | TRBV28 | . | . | CASNLRGRTDTQYF | TGTGCCAGCAACCTAAGAGGAAGGACAGATACGCAGTATTTT
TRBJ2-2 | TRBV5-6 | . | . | CASSFRGNTGELFF | TGTGCCAGCAGCTTTAGGGGGAACACCGGGGAGCTGTTTTTT
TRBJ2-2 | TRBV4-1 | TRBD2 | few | CASSQDSSGANTGELFF | TGCGCCAGCAGCCAAGATTCTAGCGGAGCGAACACCGGGGAGCTGTTTTTT
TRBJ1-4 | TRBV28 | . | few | CASKRGINEKLFF | TGTGCCAGTAAACGGGGAATTAATGAAAAACTGTTTTTT
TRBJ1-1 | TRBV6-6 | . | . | CASSYSGYDTEAFF | TGTGCCAGCAGTTACTCAGGGTACGATACTGAAGCTTTCTTT
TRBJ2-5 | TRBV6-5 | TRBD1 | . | CASSQAGGWQETQYF | TGTGCCAGCAGTCAGGCAGGGGGCTGGCAAGAGACCCAGTACTTC
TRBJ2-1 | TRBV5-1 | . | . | CASTQAGGYNEQFF | TGCGCCAGCACCCAGGCCGGGGGATACAATGAGCAGTTCTTC
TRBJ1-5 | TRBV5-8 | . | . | CASSFDSSRGNQPQHF | TGTGCCAGCAGCTTCGACAGTAGTAGGGGCAATCAGCCCCAGCATTTT
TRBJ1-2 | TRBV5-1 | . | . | CASSLISGEYGYTF | TGCGCCAGCAGCTTGATTTCAGGAGAGTATGGCTACACCTTC
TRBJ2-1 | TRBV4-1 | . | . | CASSQDKLARSSYNEQFF | TGCGCCAGCAGCCAAGATAAACTAGCTCGTAGCTCCTACAATGAGCAGTTCTTC
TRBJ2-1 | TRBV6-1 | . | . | CASSEASFRRIYNEQFF | TGTGCCAGCAGTGAAGCAAGTTTCAGGAGAATCTACAATGAGCAGTTCTTC
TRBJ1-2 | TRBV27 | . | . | CASSFEGNYGYTF | TGTGCCAGCAGTTTTGAGGGGAACTATGGCTACACCTTC
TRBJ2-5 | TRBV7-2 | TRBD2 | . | CASSSPKRGGVLETQYF | TGTGCCAGCAGCTCCCCTAAGCGGGGGGGAGTCTTAGAGACCCAGTACTTC
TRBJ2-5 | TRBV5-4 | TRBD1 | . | CASMLGTASQETQYF | TGTGCCAGCATGCTTGGGACAGCTAGTCAAGAGACCCAGTACTTC
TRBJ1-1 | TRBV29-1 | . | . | CSVGGSGTEAFF | TGCAGCGTGGGGGGTAGCGGCACTGAAGCTTTCTTT
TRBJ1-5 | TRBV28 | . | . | CASIITGRSNQPQHF | TGTGCCAGCATCATCACGGGCAGGAGCAATCAGCCCCAGCATTTT
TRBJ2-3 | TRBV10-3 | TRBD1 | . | CAITSTGGIDTQYF | TGTGCCATCACCTCGACAGGGGGAATAGATACGCAGTATTTT
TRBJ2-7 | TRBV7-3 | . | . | CASSFDLFNEQYF | TGTGCCAGCAGCTTCGATCTTTTCAACGAGCAGTACTTC
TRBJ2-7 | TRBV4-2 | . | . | CASSQGPYEQYF | TGTGCCAGCAGCCAGGGTCCCTACGAGCAGTACTTC
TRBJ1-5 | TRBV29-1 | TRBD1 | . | CSVKSTGGSNQPQHF | TGCAGCGTGAAAAGTACAGGGGGAAGCAATCAGCCCCAGCATTTT
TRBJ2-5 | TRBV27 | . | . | CASSLRLGLPSQETQYF | TGTGCCAGCAGTTTGCGACTAGGGCTCCCCTCGCAAGAGACCCAGTACTTC
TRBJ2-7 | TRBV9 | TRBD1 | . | CASSVGTGGGYEQYF | TGTGCCAGCAGCGTAGGGACAGGGGGCGGCTACGAGCAGTACTTC
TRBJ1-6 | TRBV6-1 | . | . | CASSDQRSNSPLHF | TGTGCCAGCAGTGACCAAAGATCCAATTCACCCCTCCACTTT
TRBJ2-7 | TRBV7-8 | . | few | CASSFLLYEQYF | TGTGCCAGCAGCTTCTTGCTTTACGAGCAGTACTTC
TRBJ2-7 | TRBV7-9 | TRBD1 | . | CASSPGTGGFYEQYF | TGTGCCAGCAGCCCCGGGACAGGGGGATTTTACGAGCAGTACTTC
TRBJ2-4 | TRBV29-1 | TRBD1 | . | CSVATGGNIQYF | TGCAGCGTCGCGACAGGGGGAAACATTCAGTACTTC
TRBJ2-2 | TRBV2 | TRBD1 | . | CASTLGTGKTGELFF | TGTGCCAGCACCCTCGGGACAGGGAAAACCGGGGAGCTGTTTTTT
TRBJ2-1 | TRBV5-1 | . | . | CASSTTPGARVNEQFF | TGCGCCAGCAGCACGACCCCGGGGGCGAGGGTGAATGAGCAGTTCTTC
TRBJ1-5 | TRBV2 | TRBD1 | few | CASWDSGRSNQPQHF | TGTGCCAGCTGGGACAGCGGTAGGAGCAATCAGCCCCAGCATTTT
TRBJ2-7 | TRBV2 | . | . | CASVWGGNKDEQYF | TGTGCCAGCGTTTGGGGAGGCAACAAGGACGAGCAGTACTTC
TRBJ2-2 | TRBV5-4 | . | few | CASSLWPGELFF | TGTGCCAGCAGCCTATGGCCAGGGGAGCTGTTTTTT
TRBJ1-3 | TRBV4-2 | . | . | CASSQDPQVPGNTIYF | TGTGCCAGCAGCCAAGATCCCCAGGTTCCTGGAAACACCATATATTTT
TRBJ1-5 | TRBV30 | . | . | CAWRDWDSNQPQHF | TGTGCCTGGAGAGACTGGGATAGCAATCAGCCCCAGCATTTT
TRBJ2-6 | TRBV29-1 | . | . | CSAQTDINSGANVLTF | TGCAGCGCTCAAACGGACATCAACTCTGGGGCCAACGTCCTGACTTTC
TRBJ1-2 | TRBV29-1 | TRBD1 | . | CSVEDNRGQGYTF | TGCAGCGTTGAAGATAACAGGGGGCAAGGCTACACCTTC
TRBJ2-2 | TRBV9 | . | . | CASSVVTYTGELFF | TGTGCCAGCAGCGTAGTCACCTACACCGGGGAGCTGTTTTTT
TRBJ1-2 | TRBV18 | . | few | CASSPWPQGYYGYTF | TGTGCCAGCTCGCCCTGGCCCCAGGGGTACTATGGCTACACCTTC
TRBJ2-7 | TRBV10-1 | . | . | CASSESSNAYEQYF | TGCGCCAGCAGTGAGTCTAGCAACGCCTACGAGCAGTACTTC
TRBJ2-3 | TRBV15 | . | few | CATSRARGGTDTQYF | TGTGCCACCAGCAGAGCAAGGGGAGGCACAGATACGCAGTATTTT
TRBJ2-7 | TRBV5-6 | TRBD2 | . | CASRAGGLLTYEQYF | TGTGCCAGCAGGGCGGGGGGGCTTCTTACCTACGAGCAGTACTTC
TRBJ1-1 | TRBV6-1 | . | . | CASSLGLMGNTEAFF | TGTGCCAGCTCCTTGGGACTCATGGGGAACACTGAAGCTTTCTTT
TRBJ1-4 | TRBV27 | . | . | CASSQLYGRLFF | TGTGCCAGCAGTCAGTTATACGGGAGACTGTTTTTT
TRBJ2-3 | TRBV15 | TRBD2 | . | CATSRDPLAGDTQYF | TGTGCCACCAGCAGAGATCCTCTAGCGGGGGATACGCAGTATTTT
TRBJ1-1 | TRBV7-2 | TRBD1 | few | CASSKTGLRGSEAFF | TGTGCCAGCAGCAAGACAGGGTTGAGGGGATCTGAAGCTTTCTTT
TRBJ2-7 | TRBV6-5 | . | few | CASTPTGTGSYEQYF | TGTGCCAGCACCCCGACAGGAACTGGCTCCTACGAGCAGTACTTC
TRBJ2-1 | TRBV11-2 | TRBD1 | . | CASTPTGNNEQFF | TGTGCCAGCACCCCGACAGGGAACAATGAGCAGTTCTTC
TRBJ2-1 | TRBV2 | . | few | CASSRRVDASRGNEQFF | TGTGCCAGCAGCAGGCGCGTTGACGCTTCCCGGGGCAATGAGCAGTTCTTC
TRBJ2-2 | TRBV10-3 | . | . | CAISESIVRSNTGELFF | TGTGCCATCAGTGAGTCGATCGTGCGGTCGAACACCGGGGAGCTGTTTTTT
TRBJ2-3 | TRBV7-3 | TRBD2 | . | CASSSSGRRTDTQYF | TGTGCCAGCAGCTCCAGCGGGAGAAGGACAGATACGCAGTATTTT
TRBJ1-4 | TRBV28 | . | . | CASRMRPTNEKLFF | TGTGCCAGCAGGATGAGGCCAACTAATGAAAAACTGTTTTTT